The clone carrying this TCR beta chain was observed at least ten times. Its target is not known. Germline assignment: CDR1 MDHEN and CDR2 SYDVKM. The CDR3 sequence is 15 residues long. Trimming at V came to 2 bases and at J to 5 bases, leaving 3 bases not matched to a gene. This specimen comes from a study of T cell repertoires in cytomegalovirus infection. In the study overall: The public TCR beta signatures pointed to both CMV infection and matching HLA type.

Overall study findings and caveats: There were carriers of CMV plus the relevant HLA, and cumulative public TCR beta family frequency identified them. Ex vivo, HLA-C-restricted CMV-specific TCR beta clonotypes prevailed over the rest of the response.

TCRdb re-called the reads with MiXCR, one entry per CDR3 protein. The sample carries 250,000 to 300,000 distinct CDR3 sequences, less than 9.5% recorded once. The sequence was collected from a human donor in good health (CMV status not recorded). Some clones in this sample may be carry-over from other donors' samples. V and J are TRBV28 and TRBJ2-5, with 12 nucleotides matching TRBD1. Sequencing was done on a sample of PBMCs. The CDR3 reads CASSLGTGGVETQYF. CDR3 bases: TGTGCCAGCAGTTTAGGGACAGGGGGCGTCGAGACCCAGTACTTC.